This T cell receptor beta chain was captured by sequencing in a study of blood T cell repertoires in COVID-19. Study details: T cells, B-cell-depleted T cells, or PBMCs provided the cDNA or gDNA that served as material.

After removal of 1 base from V and 2 bases from J, the junction contained 3 bases not matched to a gene. Germline CDR1 and CDR2: SGDLS and YYNGEE. The CDR3 runs 14 residues. Original processing methods: Estimates of nucleated cell counts were drawn from the amplification of reference gene primers. Sequencing used immunoSEQ multiplex PCR; TCRdb keeps in-frame clones, though not all of them. D and trimming were read from the DNA, whereas the V and J calls and clone size are those reported in that table. The table shows a few hundred thousand clones, with over 70% occurring only once. This chain connects TRBV9 to TRBJ2-7; 7 nucleotides line up with TRBD1. The sequence was obtained from a woman in her 70s with acute or convalescent COVID-19. The sequencing sample was made of peripheral blood. The CDR3: CASSVTGTAYEQYF. As DNA, the CDR3 is TGTGCCAGCAGCGTAACCGGGACAGCCTACGAGCAGTACTTC.